These 30 T cell receptor beta chains were sequenced from one sample in a study of OX40 agonist ivuxolimab in advanced cancers. This table comes from immunoSEQ multiplex PCR, and its TCRdb copy is limited to in-frame clones, with some not included. The repertoire holds more than 65,000 clones, with about nine tenths as singletons. The sequencing used CD4+ or CD8+ T cells sorted from blood, collected in a trial of the OX40 agonist ivuxolimab. The receptors were gathered from an adult with an advanced solid tumor such as melanoma, head and neck, liver or kidney cancer.

This clone appeared once. The identical CDR3 is also encoded by other nucleotide sequences in the sample. The chain carries TRBV18 and TRBJ2-5; D remains ambiguous. Trimming cost V 0 bases and J 1 base, with 3 bases left between them. This CDR3 has 13 residues. Germline CDR1 reads KGHSH; CDR2 reads LQKENI. Here the CDR3 reads CASSPPSQETQYF. The CDR3 nucleotides read TGTGCCAGCTCACCACCCAGCCAAGAGACCCAGTACTTC. Full variable domain (rest looked up from reference TRBV18 and TRBJ2-5): NAGVMQNPRHLVRRRGQEARLRCSPMKGHSHVYWYRQLPEEGLKFMVYLQKENIIDESGMPKERFSAEFPKEGPSILRIQQVVRGDSAAYFCASSPPSQETQYFGPGTRLLVL.

The chain has TRBV19 and TRBJ2-1; TRBD2 matches at 7 bases. The CDR3 has 15 residues. V dropped 5 bases and J dropped 8; count of bases not matched to a gene: 12. The germline CDR1 and CDR2 sequences are LNHDA and SQIVND (reference sequence). CDR3 bases: TGTGCCAGTAGTGGCATAGGTACTAGCGTCGATGAGCAGTTCTTC. It yields the protein CASSGIGTSVDEQFF. The variable domain in full, with the rest retrieved from reference TRBV19 and TRBJ2-1, is DGGITQSPKYLFRKEGQNVTLSCEQNLNHDAMYWYRQDPGQGLRLIYYSQIVNDFQKGDIAEGYSVSREKKESFPLTVTSAQKNPTAFYLCASSGIGTSVDEQFFGPGTRLTVL.

The CDR3 protein is CASRRPLAGGETQYF. The CDR3 bases are TGTGCCAGCCGCCGGCCGCTAGCCGGAGGAGAGACCCAGTACTTC. The chain couples TRBV11-3 to TRBJ2-5; D may be TRBD2 (5 bases). This CDR3 has 15 amino acids. Between the trimmed V and J ends, which lost 8 bases and 4 bases, there was a span of 20 bases. CDR1 and CDR2 (germline): SGHNT, YENEEA.

J is TRBJ1-6 and V is TRBV28; 8 nucleotides match TRBD1. The V gene's germline CDR1 is MDHEN and CDR2 SYDVKM. J was trimmed by 8 bases and V by 6 bases; bases with no gene match: 9. The CDR3 sequence is 15 residues long. The CDR3, as DNA: TGTGCCAGCAGCCGGACAGGGAATTGGCATTCACCCCTCCACTTT. Translated, it gives CASSRTGNWHSPLHF.

The chain recombines TRBV2 with TRBJ2-3, with D unclear. Trimming pared 1 base from V and 4 bases from J, leaving 9 bases between. The CDR3 spans 14 residues. Germline V gene lookup returns CDR1 SNHLY and CDR2 FYNNEI. The CDR3 DNA is TGTGCCAGCAGTGAAGAGGTAGGGTCAGATACGCAGTATTTT. This codes for CASSEEVGSDTQYF.

A few counts support this clone. The CDR3 DNA reads TGTGCCAGTAGCATAACGGGGACCAATCAGCCCCAGCATTTT. Its translation: CASSITGTNQPQHF. J is TRBJ1-5 and V is TRBV19; D might be TRBD1 (5 bases). The V gene's germline CDR1 is LNHDA and CDR2 SQIVND (reference sequence). Trimming took 6 bases from V and 3 from J, leaving 12 bases between them. The CDR3 spans 14 residues.

V and J are TRBV19 and TRBJ2-3, with TRBD2 matching 7 bases. Germline CDR1 is LNHDA and CDR2 is SQIVND (reference sequence). The length of the CDR3 is 15 residues. V gave up 6 bases and J gave up 0 bases; unmatched junction bases: 6. Here the CDR3 DNA reads TGTGCCAGTAGCCCACGGGGGGAGAGCACAGATACGCAGTATTTT. Residues: CASSPRGESTDTQYF.

The V call is TRBV7-8, the J call TRBJ1-3; D is undetermined. The CDR3 has 15 amino acids. V was clipped by 2 bases and J by 1 base, with 9 bases between them. Germline V gene lookup returns CDR1 SGHVS and CDR2 FQNEAQ. This CDR3 reads CASSLTQLSGNTIYF. CDR3 in DNA: TGTGCCAGCAGCTTAACACAGCTATCTGGAAACACCATATATTTT.

The V call is TRBV5-4, the J call TRBJ2-3; D may be TRBD1 (6 bases). The ends were cut back, 7 bases at V and 5 bases at J, with 20 bases in the middle. Germline V gene lookup returns CDR1 SGHNT and CDR2 YYREEE (reference sequence). This CDR3 is 15 amino acids long. The CDR3 DNA reads as TGTGCCAGCGTGCCTCGGGGACAACCGGTAGATACGCAGTATTTT. Protein sequence: CASVPRGQPVDTQYF.

The chain couples TRBV19 to TRBJ1-2; D unclear. Germline V gives CDR1 LNHDA, CDR2 SQIVND (reference sequence). Trimming removed 7 bases from V and 2 bases from J, with 8 bases in between. This CDR3 region has 12 residues. The CDR3 loop reads CASMDLNYGYTF. CDR3 nucleotide sequence: TGTGCCAGTATGGACCTAAACTATGGCTACACCTTC.

CDR3 nucleotides: TGTGCCAGCAGCTTGTCGCCCCAGGCCACCGGGGAGCTGTTTTTT. It specifies CASSLSPQATGELFF. The chain couples TRBV5-5 to TRBJ2-2; D not resolved. Germline-derived CDR1 and CDR2 are SGHKS and YYEKEE (reference sequence). CDR3 length equals 15 residues. V dropped 1 base and J dropped 4 bases, with 11 bases sitting between them.

The chain carries TRBV10-1 and TRBJ2-1; 7 nucleotides agree with TRBD2. The junction had 13 bases not matched to a gene; V was cut back by 6 bases and J by 2 bases. The CDR3 sequence is 17 residues long. In germline, CDR1 is WNHNN, CDR2 SYGVQD (reference sequence). The CDR3 loop reads CASSASGSSGPYNEQFF. For the CDR3, the DNA is TGCGCCAGCAGCGCAAGTGGGTCTAGCGGACCCTACAATGAGCAGTTCTTC.

The V gene is TRBV28, the J gene TRBJ2-1; no firm D call. Looked up from germline, CDR1 is MDHEN and CDR2 is SYDVKM. The length of the CDR3 is 16 residues. Trimming pared 6 bases from V and 0 bases from J, leaving 15 bases between. The CDR3 sequence: CASRSRAVSSYNEQFF. Here the CDR3 DNA reads TGTGCCAGCAGATCAAGGGCCGTCAGCTCCTACAATGAGCAGTTCTTC.

The chain combines TRBV30 with TRBJ1-2; no reliable D call. V lost 0 bases and J lost 8, with 13 bases in between. This CDR3 contains 13 residues. Germline V lookup: CDR1 GTSNPN, CDR2 SVGIG (reference sequence). The chain's CDR3 is CAWSVLKVRGYTF. In nucleotides, the CDR3 is TGTGCCTGGAGTGTACTGAAGGTCCGGGGCTACACCTTC.

This chain joins TRBV5-6 and TRBJ1-1; the D is unclear. The CDR3 contains 14 residues. The V end lost 1 base, the J end lost 1 base, and 8 bases lay between the germline ends. Germline V gene lookup returns CDR1 SGHDT and CDR2 YYEEEE. The CDR3 loop reads CASSLPNPNTEAFF. The CDR3 DNA reads TGTGCCAGCAGCTTGCCGAACCCGAACACTGAAGCTTTCTTT. Looking up the rest from reference TRBV5-6 and TRBJ1-1 gives the full variable domain: DAGVTQSPTHLIKTRGQQVTLRCSPKSGHDTVSWYQQALGQGPQFIFQYYEEEERQRGNFPDRFSGHQFPNYSSELNVNALLLGDSALYLCASSLPNPNTEAFFGQGTRLTVV.

This chain joins TRBV6-6 and TRBJ1-4, with 9 bases fitting TRBD1. CDR3 length equals 15 residues. Losses at the gene ends were 6 bases for V and 4 bases for J; bases not matched to a gene: 6. The germline V gene encodes CDR1 MNHNY and CDR2 SVGAGI (reference sequence). CDR3 in DNA: TGTGCCAGCAGAGACCCGGGACAGGGTAATGAAAAACTGTTTTTT. Translating it yields CASRDPGQGNEKLFF.

The chain has TRBV29-1 and TRBJ2-3; no definite D call. The CDR3 covers 11 residues. Deletions cut 5 bases from V and 6 bases from J, with 9 bases between. Per the germline V gene, CDR1 is SQVTM and CDR2 is ANQGSEA. CDR3 in DNA: TGCAGCGTTTCAGGCGTGGATACGCAGTATTTT. It codes for CSVSGVDTQYF.

In nucleotides, the CDR3 is TGTGCCAGCAGTTTATCTGCGGGATTTGGAAAGCAGTACTTC. Translating gives CASSLSAGFGKQYF. The chain employs TRBV27 and TRBJ2-7, with D perhaps TRBD2 (6 bases). The ends were cut back, 0 bases at V and 8 bases at J, with 14 bases in the middle. The germline gives CDR1 MNHEY, CDR2 SMNVEV (reference sequence). This CDR3 has 14 amino acids.

This chain joins TRBV18 and TRBJ1-2; D ambiguous. V shed 1 base and J shed 1 base, with 13 bases lying between them. CDR3 length: 16 residues. Germline assignment: CDR1 KGHSH and CDR2 LQKENI. The CDR3 here is CASSPLATGINYGYTF. Here the CDR3 DNA reads TGTGCCAGCTCACCACTCGCAACGGGGATTAACTATGGCTACACCTTC.

The chain uses TRBV5-1 and TRBJ1-2; 9 bases match TRBD1. The germline V gene has CDR1 SGHRS and CDR2 YFSETQ. The CDR3 runs 14 residues. V gave up 0 bases and J gave up 4 bases; unmatched junction bases: 1. CDR3 DNA sequence: TGCGCCAGCAGCTTGGGACAGGGGGTCTATGGCTACACCTTC. Translation: CASSLGQGVYGYTF.

This clone was counted a few times. The chain recombines TRBV19 with TRBJ2-7, with a tentative D call TRBD2 (7 bases). Germline CDR1 is LNHDA and CDR2 is SQIVND (reference sequence). CDR3 length equals 17 residues. The V end lost 1 base, the J end lost 2 bases, and 18 bases lay between the germline ends. DNA of the CDR3: TGTGCCAGTAGTATAGGCCGGGGGGCCAGGAACGCCTACGAGCAGTACTTC. Its protein is CASSIGRGARNAYEQYF.

The CDR3 DNA follows: TGTGCCATCAGTGAAGGGGGAGCGGGGCCCCGGGGAGAGACCCAGTACTTC. Amino acid sequence: CAISEGGAGPRGETQYF. The gene calls are TRBV10-3 and TRBJ2-5; TRBD2 might be the D (7 bases). Trimming took off 3 bases at V and 4 bases at J, with 21 bases between the two ends. CDR3 size: 17 residues. Germline assignment: CDR1 ENHRY and CDR2 SYGVKD.

J is TRBJ2-7 and V is TRBV7-9, with D possibly being TRBD2 (5 bases). The germline CDR1 and CDR2 sequences are SEHNR and FQNEAQ (reference sequence). The V end was cut by 2 bases, the J end by 4 bases, with 15 bases between. The CDR3 length is 15 residues. The CDR3 region has the DNA TGTGCCAGCAGCTTAATCGGGGATGCCCGTTACGAGCAGTACTTC. It codes for CASSLIGDARYEQYF.

The rearrangement uses TRBV6-5 and TRBJ2-1, with a weak D call TRBD2 (5 bases). The CDR3 spans 10 residues. The germline CDR1 and CDR2 sequences are MNHEY and SVGAGI. V shed 6 bases and J shed 8 bases, with 5 bases lying between them. The CDR3 nucleotides read TGTGCCAGCAGACTAGATGAGCAGTTCTTC. It encodes CASRLDEQFF.

This chain joins TRBV11-1 and TRBJ2-1; TRBD2 aligns across 9 bases. The V gene end was trimmed by 2 bases and the J gene end by 6 bases; junction bases not matched to a gene: 5. The CDR3 extends over 15 amino acids. Germline V gene sequence: CDR1 SGHAT, CDR2 FQDESV (reference sequence). In DNA, the CDR3 is TGTGCCAGCAGCTTATTGGCTAGCGGGATCAATGAGCAGTTCTTC. This gives the protein CASSLLASGINEQFF.

The J gene is TRBJ2-2, the V gene TRBV5-6; 7 bases are a match to TRBD1. The CDR3 sequence is 15 residues long. With 3 bases clipped from V and 1 base from J, the junction kept 3 bases outside the gene matches. Germline-derived CDR1 and CDR2 are SGHDT and YYEEEE. The CDR3 sequence is CASSYWDRNTGELFF. The CDR3 DNA reads TGTGCCAGCAGCTACTGGGACAGGAACACCGGGGAGCTGTTTTTT.

J is TRBJ1-2 and V is TRBV19; 9 positions agree with TRBD1. This CDR3 is built from 16 residues. V lost 7 bases to trimming and J lost 1 base; unmatched junction nucleotides: 10. Germline CDR1 reads LNHDA; CDR2 reads SQIVND (reference sequence). The CDR3 reads CASMGDRVSDNYGYTF. The CDR3 DNA is TGTGCCAGTATGGGGGACAGGGTTTCGGATAACTATGGCTACACCTTC.

The chain combines TRBV18 with TRBJ1-4; 8 bases fit TRBD1. The V and J ends lost 8 bases and 7 bases, in that order; junction bases with no gene match: 6. The length of the CDR3 is 13 residues. Germline V gene sequence: CDR1 KGHSH, CDR2 LQKENI. The chain's CDR3 is CASTRGLSEKLFF. The CDR3 DNA reads TGTGCCAGCACCAGGGGGCTTAGTGAAAAACTGTTTTTT.

The rearrangement uses TRBV19 and TRBJ2-5; possible D gene TRBD1, 6 bases. Germline assignment: CDR1 LNHDA and CDR2 SQIVND (reference sequence). This CDR3 region has 13 residues. The germline V and J ends were trimmed by 4 bases and 4 bases, with 10 bases remaining between them. This chain's CDR3 is CASSTRDIETQYF. The CDR3, as DNA: TGTGCCAGTAGTACGAGGGACATAGAGACCCAGTACTTC. Using reference TRBV19 and TRBJ2-5 for the parts outside the CDR3, the full variable domain is DGGITQSPKYLFRKEGQNVTLSCEQNLNHDAMYWYRQDPGQGLRLIYYSQIVNDFQKGDIAEGYSVSREKKESFPLTVTSAQKNPTAFYLCASSTRDIETQYFGPGTRLLVL.

The chain has TRBV6-5 and TRBJ1-2; weak D call: TRBD1 (5 bases). The CDR3 covers 14 residues. V lost 6 bases to trimming and J lost 4 bases, with 15 bases between them. Germline V gene data show CDR1 as MNHEY and CDR2 as SVGAGI. CDR3 coding DNA: TGTGCCAGCAGCTCCGTCCAGGGTGGCTATGGCTACACCTTC. Translated, it gives CASSSVQGGYGYTF.